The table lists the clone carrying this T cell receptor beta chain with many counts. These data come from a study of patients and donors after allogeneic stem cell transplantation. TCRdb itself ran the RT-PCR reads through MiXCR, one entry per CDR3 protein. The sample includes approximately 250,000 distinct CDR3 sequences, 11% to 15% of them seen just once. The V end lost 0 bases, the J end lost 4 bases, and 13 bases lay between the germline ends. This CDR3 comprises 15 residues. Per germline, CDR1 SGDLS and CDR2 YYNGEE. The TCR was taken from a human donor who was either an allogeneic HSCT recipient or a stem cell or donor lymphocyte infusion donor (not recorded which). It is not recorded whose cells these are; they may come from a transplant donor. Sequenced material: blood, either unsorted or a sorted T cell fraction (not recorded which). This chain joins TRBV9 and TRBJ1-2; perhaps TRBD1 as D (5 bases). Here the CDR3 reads CASSVDGRALYGYTF. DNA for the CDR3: TGTGCCAGCAGCGTAGACGGCAGGGCGCTCTATGGCTACACCTTC.